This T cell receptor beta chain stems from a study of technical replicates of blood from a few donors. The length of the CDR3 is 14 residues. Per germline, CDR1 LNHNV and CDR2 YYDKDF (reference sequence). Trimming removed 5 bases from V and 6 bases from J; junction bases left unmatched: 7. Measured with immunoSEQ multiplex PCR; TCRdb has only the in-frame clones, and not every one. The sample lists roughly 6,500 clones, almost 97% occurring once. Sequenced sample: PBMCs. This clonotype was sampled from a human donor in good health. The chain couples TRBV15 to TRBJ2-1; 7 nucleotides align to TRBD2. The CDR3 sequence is CATSGRDYLNEQFF. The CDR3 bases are TGTGCCACCAGCGGCCGGGACTATCTCAATGAGCAGTTCTTC.